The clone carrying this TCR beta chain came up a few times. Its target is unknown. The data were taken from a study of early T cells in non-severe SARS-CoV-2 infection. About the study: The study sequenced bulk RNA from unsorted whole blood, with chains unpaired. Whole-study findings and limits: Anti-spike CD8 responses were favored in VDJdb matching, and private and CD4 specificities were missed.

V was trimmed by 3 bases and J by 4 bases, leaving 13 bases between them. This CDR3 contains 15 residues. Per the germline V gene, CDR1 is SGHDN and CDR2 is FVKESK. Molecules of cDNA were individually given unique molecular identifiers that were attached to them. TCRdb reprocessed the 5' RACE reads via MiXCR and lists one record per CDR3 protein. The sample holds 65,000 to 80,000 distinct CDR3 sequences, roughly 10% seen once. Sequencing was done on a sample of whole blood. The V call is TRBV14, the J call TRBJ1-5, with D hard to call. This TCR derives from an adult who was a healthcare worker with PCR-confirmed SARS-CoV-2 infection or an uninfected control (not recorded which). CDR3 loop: CASSHSRRNNQPQHF. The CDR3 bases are TGTGCCAGCAGCCACAGCCGACGGAATAATCAGCCCCAGCATTTT.